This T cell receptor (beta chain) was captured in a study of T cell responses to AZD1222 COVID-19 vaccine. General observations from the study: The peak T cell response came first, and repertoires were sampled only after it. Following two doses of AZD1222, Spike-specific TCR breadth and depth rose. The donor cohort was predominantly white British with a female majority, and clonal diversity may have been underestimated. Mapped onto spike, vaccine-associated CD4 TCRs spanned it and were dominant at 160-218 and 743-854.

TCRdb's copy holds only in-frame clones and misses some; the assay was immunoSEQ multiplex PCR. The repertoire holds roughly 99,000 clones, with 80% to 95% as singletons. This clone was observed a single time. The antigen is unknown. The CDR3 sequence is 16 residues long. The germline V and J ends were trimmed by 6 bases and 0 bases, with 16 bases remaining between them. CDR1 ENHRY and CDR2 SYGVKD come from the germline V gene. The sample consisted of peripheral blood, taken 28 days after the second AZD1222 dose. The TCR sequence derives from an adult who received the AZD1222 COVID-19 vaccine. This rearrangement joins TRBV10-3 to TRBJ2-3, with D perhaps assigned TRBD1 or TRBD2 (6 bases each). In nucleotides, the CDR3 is TGTGCCATCAGACCCCGCGGGACACTCAGCACAGATACGCAGTATTTT. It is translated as CAIRPRGTLSTDTQYF.